The rows below give T cell receptor beta chains drawn from one sample of a study of blood T cell repertoires in COVID-19. The repertoire was sequenced with immunoSEQ multiplex PCR; TCRdb's copy has only in-frame clones and lacks some. This sample yields around 150,000 clones, of which around three quarters are seen a single time; 4.2% belongs to the top ten. Sample: peripheral blood. The receptor set was obtained from a man in his sixties with acute or convalescent COVID-19. CDR3s leave out the opening cysteine and the closing phenylalanine or tryptophan. Not every row has a clone size; where given, it reads once, few, many or a size class.

TRBJ2-1	TRBV2	-	ASKNQVSYNEQF
TRBJ2-1	TRBV5-8	-	ASSRGWSGPTYNEQF
TRBJ2-1	TRBV19	-	ASSLAGVYNEQF
TRBJ2-4	TRBV15	once	ATSRGGDLAKNIQY
TRBJ2-7	TRBV4-2	-	ASSQDRQAQEQY
TRBJ2-5	TRBV5-5	-	ASSGAPGLVGAQY
TRBJ1-2	TRBV28	-	ASSEWGQAASNYGYT
TRBJ2-7	TRBV28	-	ASSLFRLSYEQY
TRBJ2-7	TRBV25-1	-	ASSEYRGLAGSYEQY
TRBJ2-7	TRBV18	-	ASSPRTRDRDPYEQY
TRBJ2-3	TRBV5-1	-	ASRLGGRGTDTQY
TRBJ1-1	TRBV18	-	ASSPSVDTEAF
TRBJ2-3	TRBV7-9	-	ASSLMPGRSTDTQY
TRBJ2-1	TRBV24-1	few	ATRPTRGGKGEQF
TRBJ1-1	TRBV9	-	ASSTGSAGTEAF
TRBJ2-6	TRBV11-3	-	ASSLAITGANVLT
TRBJ2-7	TRBV3-1/TRBV3-2	-	ASSVQRTYEQY
TRBJ2-5	TRBV25-1	-	ASSERAGLETQY
TRBJ2-5	TRBV30	-	AWSSGRLETQY
TRBJ2-3	TRBV6-2/TRBV6-3	-	ASSYGTGVSTQY
TRBJ2-6	TRBV6-4	-	ASSDSTESGANVLT
TRBJ2-7	TRBV4-2	-	ASSQVRIGKGVGSYEQY